Here is one T cell receptor (beta chain) with its context. As yet, its antigen is unknown. Each single cDNA molecule received a unique molecular identifier. TCRdb re-analysed the 5' RACE reads in MiXCR, keeping a single row per CDR3 protein. Among 80,000 or so distinct CDR3 sequences, about 6% were seen once, and the ten largest hold less than 9.5%. The data originate from a study of early T cells in non-severe SARS-CoV-2 infection. Regarding the study as a whole: Anti-spike CD8 responses were favored in VDJdb matching, and private and CD4 specificities were missed.

The V gene end was trimmed by 6 bases and the J gene end by 9 bases; junction bases not matched to a gene: 11. The CDR3 extends over 14 amino acids. CDR1 is SEHNR and CDR2 is FQNEAQ in the germline V gene (reference sequence). The sample was whole blood. The clonotype was recovered from an adult who was a healthcare worker with PCR-confirmed SARS-CoV-2 infection or an uninfected control (not recorded which). The genes are TRBV7-9 and TRBJ2-1; 7 nucleotides line up with TRBD2. DNA for the CDR3: TGTGCCAGCAGGGCGGGGGTCCTAGCCTTTGAGCAGTTCTTC. Translating it yields CASRAGVLAFEQFF.